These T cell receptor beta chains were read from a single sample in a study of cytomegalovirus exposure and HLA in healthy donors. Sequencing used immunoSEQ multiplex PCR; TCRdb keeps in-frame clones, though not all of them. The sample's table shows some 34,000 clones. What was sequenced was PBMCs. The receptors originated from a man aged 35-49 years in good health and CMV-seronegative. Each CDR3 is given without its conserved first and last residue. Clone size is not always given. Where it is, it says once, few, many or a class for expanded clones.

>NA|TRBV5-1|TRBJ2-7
ASSPQVLDEQY
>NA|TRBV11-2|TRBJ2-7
ASSSSSSEQY
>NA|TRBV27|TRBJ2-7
ASSLTSGAGKY
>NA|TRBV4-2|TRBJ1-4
ASSQDVGTGVEKLF
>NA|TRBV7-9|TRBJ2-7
ASSEWGLAGAEQY
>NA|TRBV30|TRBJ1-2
AWSVLQDTGYT
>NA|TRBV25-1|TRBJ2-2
ASSESGDTGELF
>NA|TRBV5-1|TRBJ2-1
ASSLEGLANSYNEQF
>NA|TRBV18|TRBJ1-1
ASSPSSGLDTEAF
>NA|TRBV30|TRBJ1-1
AWILGYTEAF
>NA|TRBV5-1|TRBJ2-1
ASSLSGSSYNEQF
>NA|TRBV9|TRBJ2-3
ASSTPRGGTFPDKQY
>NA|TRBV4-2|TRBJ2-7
ASSPSGHLGDYEQY
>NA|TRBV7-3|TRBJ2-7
ASSRGTSGISYEQY
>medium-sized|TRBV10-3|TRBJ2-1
AISDRTSGSAEQF
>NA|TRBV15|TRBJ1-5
ATSRETGGNNQPQH
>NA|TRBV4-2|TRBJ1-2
ASSQDNRGLEDYGYT
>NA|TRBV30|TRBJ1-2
AWSVSGSSIRGYT
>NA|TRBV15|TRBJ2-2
ATSPRWDSSWTGELF
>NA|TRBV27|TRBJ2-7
ASSPRGQGPYEQY
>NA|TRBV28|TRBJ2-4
ASSLSGARIAKNIQY
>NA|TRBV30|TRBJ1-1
AWSSNYRGTF
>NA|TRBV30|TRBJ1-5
AWSGQSNQPQH
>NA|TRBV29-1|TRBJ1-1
SVEDTSRLNTEAF
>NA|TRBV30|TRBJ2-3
AWSGAGGSTDTQY
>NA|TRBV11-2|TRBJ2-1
ASSLGWTGGNEQF
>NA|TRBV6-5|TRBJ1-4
ASSPWGDNEKLF
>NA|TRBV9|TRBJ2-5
ASSPPWGEETQY
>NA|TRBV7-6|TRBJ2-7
ASSPTGSHEQY
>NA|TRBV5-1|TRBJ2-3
ASSLASMTDTQY
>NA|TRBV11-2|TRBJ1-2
ASSFQGRDRTNYGYT
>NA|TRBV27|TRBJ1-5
ASSFRYSNQPQH
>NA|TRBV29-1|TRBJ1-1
SVRSSGGGTEAF
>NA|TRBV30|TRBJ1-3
AWSVAPFSGNTIY
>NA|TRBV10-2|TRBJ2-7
ASSEYGRNSLNEQY